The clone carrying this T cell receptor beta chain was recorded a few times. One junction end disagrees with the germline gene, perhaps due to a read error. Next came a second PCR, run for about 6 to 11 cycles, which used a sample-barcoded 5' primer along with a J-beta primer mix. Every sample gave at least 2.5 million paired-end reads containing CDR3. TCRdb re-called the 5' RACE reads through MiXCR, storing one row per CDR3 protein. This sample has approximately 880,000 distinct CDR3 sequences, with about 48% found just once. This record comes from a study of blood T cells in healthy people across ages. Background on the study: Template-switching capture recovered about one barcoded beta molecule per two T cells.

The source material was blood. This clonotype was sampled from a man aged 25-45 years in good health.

CDR3 protein: CSVEAGANVLTF. The CDR3 nucleotides read TGCAGCGTGGAAGCCGGGGCCAACGTCCTGACTTTC. The chain carries TRBV29-1 and TRBJ2-6; no clear D. Germline V gene sequence: CDR1 SQVTM, CDR2 ANQGSEA. The CDR3 covers 12 residues.